This record looks at one T cell receptor (beta chain) sequence and its context. Its antigen is still unknown. The data derive from a study of OX40 agonist ivuxolimab in advanced cancers. Findings and caveats of the study: Determination of antigen specificity was not performed for the expanded peripheral T cells.

With autoimmune disease history or systemic immunosuppression, patients were excluded. CDR3 length: 14 amino acids. The V end was cut by 5 bases, the J end by 2 bases, with 13 bases between. The germline gives CDR1 PRHDT, CDR2 FYEKMQ (reference sequence). TCRdb's table, derived via immunoSEQ multiplex PCR, lists solely in-frame clones and lacks some. The data contain 70,000 or so clones, 90% to 95% of them singletons. J is TRBJ2-7 and V is TRBV13, with TRBD1 as a possible D gene (6 bases). The receptor was derived from an adult with an advanced solid tumor such as melanoma, head and neck, liver or kidney cancer. Sequencing was performed on CD4+ or CD8+ T cells sorted from blood, taken in a trial of the OX40 agonist ivuxolimab. CDR3 residues: CASSLLDSPYEQYF. CDR3 DNA sequence: TGTGCCAGCAGCCTATTGGACAGCCCCTACGAGCAGTACTTC.